This TCR beta chain originates from a study of shared clonotypes between healthy human individuals. About the study: The plates for each donor numbered three CD4 naive, three CD4 memory, two CD8 naive and one CD8 memory. The study, taken as a whole, reports: Exclusively blood specimens were collected; tissue repertoires likely differ.

Those who donated were healthy HIV-negative adults, with no recent acute infections or vaccinations reported. Subsets obtained from CD4+ cells comprised CD45RA+ naive and CD45RA-negative memory cells. Germline V gives CDR1 LNHDA, CDR2 SQIVND (reference sequence). Germline trimming cut 8 bases from V and 4 bases from J; bases unmatched to any gene: 13. The length of the CDR3 is 15 residues. This clone was recorded once. Its specificity is not known. The table came from immunoSEQ multiplex PCR; TCRdb's copy has only in-frame clones and leaves some out. In the table there are millions of clones, more than 90% of which are singletons.

The sequence came from a man aged 18-30 years in good health. Sequencing was done on a sample of naive CD4+ T cells sorted from blood. Subset here: CD45RA+ positively selected. The V and J genes are TRBV19 and TRBJ1-2; 7 nucleotides align to TRBD1. CDR3 sequence: CASARIQGEGYGYTF. The CDR3 DNA reads as TGTGCCAGTGCCAGGATTCAGGGGGAAGGCTATGGCTACACCTTC. Supplemented by reference TRBV19 and TRBJ1-2, the full variable domain reads DGGITQSPKYLFRKEGQNVTLSCEQNLNHDAMYWYRQDPGQGLRLIYYSQIVNDFQKGDIAEGYSVSREKKESFPLTVTSAQKNPTAFYLCASARIQGEGYGYTFGSGTRLTVV.